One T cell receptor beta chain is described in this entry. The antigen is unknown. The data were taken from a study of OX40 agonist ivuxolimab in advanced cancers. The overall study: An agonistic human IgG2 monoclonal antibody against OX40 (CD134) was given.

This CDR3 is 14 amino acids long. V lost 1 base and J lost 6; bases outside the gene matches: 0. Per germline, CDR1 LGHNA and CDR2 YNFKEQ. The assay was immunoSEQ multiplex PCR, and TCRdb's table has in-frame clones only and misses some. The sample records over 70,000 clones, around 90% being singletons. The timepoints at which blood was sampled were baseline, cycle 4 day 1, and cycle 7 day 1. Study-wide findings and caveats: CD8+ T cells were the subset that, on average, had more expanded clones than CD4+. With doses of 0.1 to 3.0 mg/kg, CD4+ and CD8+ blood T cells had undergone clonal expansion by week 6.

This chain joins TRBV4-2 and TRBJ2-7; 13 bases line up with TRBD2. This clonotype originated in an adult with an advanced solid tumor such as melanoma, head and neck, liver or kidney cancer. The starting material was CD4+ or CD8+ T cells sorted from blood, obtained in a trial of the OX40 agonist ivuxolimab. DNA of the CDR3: TGTGCCAGCAGCCAAGGACTAGCGGGAGGCGAGCAGTACTTC. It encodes CASSQGLAGGEQYF.